This is a list of T cell receptor beta chains from one sample in a study of blood T cell repertoires in COVID-19. Profiled with immunoSEQ multiplex PCR; TCRdb holds only in-frame clones, not every one. Among 5,000 to 6,000 clones, 86% were seen once, and the ten largest hold roughly 17%. The specimen was peripheral blood. The receptors stem from a human donor in a cohort sampled during active COVID-19. Both conserved end residues are trimmed from each CDR3.

J gene: TRBJ2-5
V gene: TRBV3-1/TRBV3-2
CDR3 protein: ASRERGQETQY

J gene: TRBJ2-7
V gene: TRBV7-9
CDR3 protein: ASSLDSSSRTYEQY

J gene: TRBJ2-7
V gene: TRBV7-2
CDR3 protein: ASSHRGHNPGEQY

J gene: TRBJ2-5
V gene: TRBV5-8
CDR3 protein: ASSLVGVADSADQY

J gene: TRBJ1-2
V gene: TRBV30
CDR3 protein: AWRAGTLGYT

J gene: TRBJ2-2
V gene: TRBV6-5
CDR3 protein: AQGAGELF

J gene: TRBJ1-2
V gene: TRBV4-1
CDR3 protein: ASSLAPGDYGYT

J gene: TRBJ1-3
V gene: TRBV18
CDR3 protein: ASSPTGTPWT

J gene: TRBJ2-3
V gene: TRBV15
CDR3 protein: ATSRTQVPTDTQY

J gene: TRBJ2-5
V gene: TRBV15
CDR3 protein: ATSRRHGQETQY

J gene: TRBJ2-2
V gene: TRBV11-2
CDR3 protein: ASSLGGPFNTGELF

J gene: TRBJ2-7
V gene: TRBV5-1
CDR3 protein: ASSLAGGSYEQY

J gene: TRBJ2-1
V gene: TRBV9
CDR3 protein: ASSVVGDSYNEQF

J gene: TRBJ1-1
V gene: TRBV5-5
CDR3 protein: ASSGQQGMYTEAF

J gene: TRBJ2-7
V gene: TRBV19
CDR3 protein: ASSRTGRLYEQY

J gene: TRBJ2-7
V gene: TRBV25-1
CDR3 protein: ASRGTGKTYEQY

J gene: TRBJ2-3
V gene: TRBV14
CDR3 protein: ASRGTGYRTDTQY

J gene: TRBJ1-4
V gene: TRBV3-1/TRBV3-2
CDR3 protein: ASSGGTGTEKLF

J gene: TRBJ2-5
V gene: TRBV5-6
CDR3 protein: ASSLRTGDRETQY

J gene: TRBJ1-1
V gene: TRBV7-9
CDR3 protein: ASSLLEGDVTEAF

J gene: TRBJ1-1
V gene: TRBV18
CDR3 protein: ASSESPGDTEAF

J gene: TRBJ2-5
V gene: TRBV15
CDR3 protein: ATSRDRAEETQY

J gene: TRBJ1-5
V gene: TRBV4-1
CDR3 protein: ASSQWTGASNQPQH

J gene: TRBJ2-7
V gene: TRBV6-5
CDR3 protein: ASTQGAEQY

J gene: TRBJ1-2
V gene: TRBV11-2
CDR3 protein: ASSRQGGLLGYGYT

J gene: TRBJ1-1
V gene: TRBV4-1
CDR3 protein: ASSQVRGNTEAF

J gene: TRBJ2-1
V gene: TRBV7-3
CDR3 protein: ASSLAGGGAREQF

J gene: TRBJ2-2
V gene: TRBV5-1
CDR3 protein: ASSFRGGSTGELF

J gene: TRBJ2-1
V gene: TRBV5-1
CDR3 protein: ASSLPGLEEQF

J gene: TRBJ1-4
V gene: TRBV18
CDR3 protein: ASSSQGDGANEKLF

J gene: TRBJ2-5
V gene: TRBV29-1
CDR3 protein: SVEIPVYQETQY

J gene: TRBJ2-1
V gene: TRBV7-2
CDR3 protein: ASSAFVGTNEQF

J gene: TRBJ2-7
V gene: TRBV12-5
CDR3 protein: ASGFPPSDSYEQY

J gene: TRBJ1-5
V gene: TRBV30
CDR3 protein: AWSVLVGQGECSNQPQH

J gene: TRBJ2-7
V gene: TRBV5-4
CDR3 protein: ASSARGALYEQY

J gene: TRBJ2-7
V gene: TRBV18
CDR3 protein: ASSETGPYEQY

J gene: TRBJ2-1
V gene: TRBV30
CDR3 protein: AWSPGLALEQF

J gene: TRBJ1-1
V gene: TRBV15
CDR3 protein: ATSRDRNTEAF